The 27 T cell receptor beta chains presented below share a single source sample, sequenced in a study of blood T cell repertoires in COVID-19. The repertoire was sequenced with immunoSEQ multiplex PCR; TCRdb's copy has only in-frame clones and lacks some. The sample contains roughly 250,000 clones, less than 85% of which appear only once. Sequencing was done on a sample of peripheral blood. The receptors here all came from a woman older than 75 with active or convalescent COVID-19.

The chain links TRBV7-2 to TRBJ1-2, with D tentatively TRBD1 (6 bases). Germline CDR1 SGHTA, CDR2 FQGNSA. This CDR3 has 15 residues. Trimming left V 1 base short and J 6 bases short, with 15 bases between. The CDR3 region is CASSLGRGLNHGYTF. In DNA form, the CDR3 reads TGTGCCAGCAGCTTAGGCAGGGGCCTGAACCATGGCTACACCTTC.

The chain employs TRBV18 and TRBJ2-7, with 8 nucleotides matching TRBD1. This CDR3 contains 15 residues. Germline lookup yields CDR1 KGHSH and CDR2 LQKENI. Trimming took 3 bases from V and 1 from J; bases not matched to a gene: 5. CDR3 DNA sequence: TGTGCCAGCTCACCGCGGGACAGGACTTCCTACGAGCAGTACTTC. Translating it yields CASSPRDRTSYEQYF. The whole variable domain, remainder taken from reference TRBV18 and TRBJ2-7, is NAGVMQNPRHLVRRRGQEARLRCSPMKGHSHVYWYRQLPEEGLKFMVYLQKENIIDESGMPKERFSAEFPKEGPSILRIQQVVRGDSAAYFCASSPRDRTSYEQYFGPGTRLTVT.

The CDR3 nucleotides read TGTGCCAGCAGCCGACTCCTGACAGGGAATCAGCCCCAGCATTTT. This sequence encodes CASSRLLTGNQPQHF. The rearrangement joins TRBV28 to TRBJ1-5; 7 bases line up with TRBD1. V was pared by 6 bases and J by 4 bases, with 9 bases of the junction left unmatched. This CDR3 comprises 15 residues. The germline gives CDR1 MDHEN, CDR2 SYDVKM.

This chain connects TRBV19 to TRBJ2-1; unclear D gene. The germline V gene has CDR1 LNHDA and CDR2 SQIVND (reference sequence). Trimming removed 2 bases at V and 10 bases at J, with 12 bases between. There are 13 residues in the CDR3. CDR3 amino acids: CASSIPPTEEQFF. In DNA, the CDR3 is TGTGCCAGTAGTATACCCCCTACAGAGGAGCAGTTCTTC.

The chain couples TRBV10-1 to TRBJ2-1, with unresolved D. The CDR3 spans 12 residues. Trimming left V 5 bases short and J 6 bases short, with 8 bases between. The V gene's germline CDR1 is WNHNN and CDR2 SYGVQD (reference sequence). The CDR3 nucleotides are TGCGCCAGCAGTCGGAGAGGCAATGAGCAGTTCTTC. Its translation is CASSRRGNEQFF.

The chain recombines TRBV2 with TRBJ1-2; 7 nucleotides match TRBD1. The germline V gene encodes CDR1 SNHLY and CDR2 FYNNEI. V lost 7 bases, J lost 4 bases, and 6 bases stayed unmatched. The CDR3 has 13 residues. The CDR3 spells CASIRQGGYGYTF. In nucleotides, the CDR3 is TGTGCCAGCATCCGACAGGGAGGCTATGGCTACACCTTC.

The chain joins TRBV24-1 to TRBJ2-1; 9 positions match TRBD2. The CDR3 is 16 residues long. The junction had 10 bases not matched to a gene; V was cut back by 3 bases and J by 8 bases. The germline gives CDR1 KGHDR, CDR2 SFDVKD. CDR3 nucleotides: TGTGCCACCAGTGATCCGAGCGGGAGGCGACTCGATGAGCAGTTCTTC. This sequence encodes CATSDPSGRRLDEQFF.

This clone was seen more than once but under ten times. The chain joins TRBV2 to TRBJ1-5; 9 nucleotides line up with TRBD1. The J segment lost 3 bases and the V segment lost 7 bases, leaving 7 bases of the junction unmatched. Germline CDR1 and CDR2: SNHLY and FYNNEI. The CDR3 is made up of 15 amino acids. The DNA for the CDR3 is TGTGCCAGCACTCGACGGACAGGGGACAATCAGCCCCAGCATTTT. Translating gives CASTRRTGDNQPQHF.

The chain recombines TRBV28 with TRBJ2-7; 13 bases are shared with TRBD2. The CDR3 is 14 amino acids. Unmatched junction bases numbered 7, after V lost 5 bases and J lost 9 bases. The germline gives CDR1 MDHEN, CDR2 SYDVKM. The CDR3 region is CASSRTSGRGSQYF. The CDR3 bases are TGTGCCAGCAGTCGGACTAGCGGGAGAGGGTCGCAGTACTTC.

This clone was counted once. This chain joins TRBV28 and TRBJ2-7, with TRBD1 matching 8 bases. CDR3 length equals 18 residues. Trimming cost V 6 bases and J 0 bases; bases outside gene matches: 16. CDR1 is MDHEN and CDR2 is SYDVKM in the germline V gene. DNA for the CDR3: TGTGCCAGCAGGTTGGGCGGGACAGGATTTTTCACCTCCTACGAGCAGTACTTC. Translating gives CASRLGGTGFFTSYEQYF.

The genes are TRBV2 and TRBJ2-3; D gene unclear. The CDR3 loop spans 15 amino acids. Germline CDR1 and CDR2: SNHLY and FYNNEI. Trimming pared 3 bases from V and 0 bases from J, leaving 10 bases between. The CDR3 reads CASSERARSTDTQYF. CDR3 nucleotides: TGTGCCAGCAGTGAGCGAGCCCGTAGCACAGATACGCAGTATTTT. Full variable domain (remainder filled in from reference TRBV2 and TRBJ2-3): EPEVTQTPSHQVTQMGQEVILRCVPISNHLYFYWYRQILGQKVEFLVSFYNNEISEKSEIFDDQFSVERPDGSNFTLKIRSTKLEDSAMYFCASSERARSTDTQYFGPGTRLTVL.

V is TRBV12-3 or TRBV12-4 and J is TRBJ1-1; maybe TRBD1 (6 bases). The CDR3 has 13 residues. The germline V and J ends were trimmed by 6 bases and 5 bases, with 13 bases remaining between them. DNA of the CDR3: TGTGCCAGCAGCTTATCCAGGGGAACTGAAGCTTTCTTT. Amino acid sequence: CASSLSRGTEAFF.

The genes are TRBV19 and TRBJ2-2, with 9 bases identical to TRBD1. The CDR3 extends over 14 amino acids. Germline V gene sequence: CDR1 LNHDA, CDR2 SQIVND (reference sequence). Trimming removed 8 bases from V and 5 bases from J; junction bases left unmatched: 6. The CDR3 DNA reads TGTGCCAGTTCCGGGACAGGGAGAACCGGGGAGCTGTTTTTT. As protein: CASSGTGRTGELFF.

The CDR3 coding sequence is TGTGCCAGCAGTACGGGACAGGGAAATGAGCAGTTCTTC. Translating gives CASSTGQGNEQFF. The chain carries TRBV2 and TRBJ2-1; 9 nucleotides line up with TRBD1. The junction had 3 bases not matched to a gene; V was cut back by 5 bases and J by 7 bases. Germline CDR1 reads SNHLY; CDR2 reads FYNNEI. The CDR3 has 13 residues.

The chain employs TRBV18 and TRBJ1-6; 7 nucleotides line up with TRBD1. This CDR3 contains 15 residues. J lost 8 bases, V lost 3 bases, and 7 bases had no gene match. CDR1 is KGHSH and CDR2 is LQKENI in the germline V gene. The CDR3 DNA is TGTGCCAGCTCACCGGACAGGTCTTCTCATTCACCCCTCCACTTT. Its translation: CASSPDRSSHSPLHF.

The CDR3 loop reads CASSLSRGNQPQHF. The CDR3 nucleotides are TGTGCCAGCAGCTTATCCAGGGGCAATCAGCCCCAGCATTTT. The chain is built from TRBV7-2 and TRBJ1-5; possibly TRBD1 for D (5 bases). V lost 2 bases, J lost 2 bases, and 7 bases lay in between. The CDR3 runs to 14 residues. Germline-derived CDR1 and CDR2 are SGHTA and FQGNSA.

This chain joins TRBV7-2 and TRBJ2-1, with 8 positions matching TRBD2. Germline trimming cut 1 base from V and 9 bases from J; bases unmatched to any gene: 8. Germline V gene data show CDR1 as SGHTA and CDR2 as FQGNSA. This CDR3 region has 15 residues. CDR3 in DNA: TGTGCCAGCAGCTTAGTCGCTAGCGGGTCGGGTGAGCAGTTCTTC. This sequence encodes CASSLVASGSGEQFF.

CDR3 region: CASSVESFTDTQYF. The CDR3 coding sequence is TGTGCCAGCAGCGTAGAGAGCTTCACAGATACGCAGTATTTT. The chain is built from TRBV9 and TRBJ2-3; no definite D call. V dropped 0 bases and J dropped 2 bases, with 7 bases sitting between them. The germline gives CDR1 SGDLS, CDR2 YYNGEE. The length of the CDR3 is 14 residues.

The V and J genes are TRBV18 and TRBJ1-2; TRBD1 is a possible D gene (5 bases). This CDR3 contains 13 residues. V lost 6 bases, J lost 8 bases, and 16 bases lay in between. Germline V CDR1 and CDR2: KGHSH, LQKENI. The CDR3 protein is CASSPTQVEGYTF. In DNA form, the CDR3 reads TGTGCCAGCTCCCCCACACAGGTAGAAGGCTACACCTTC.

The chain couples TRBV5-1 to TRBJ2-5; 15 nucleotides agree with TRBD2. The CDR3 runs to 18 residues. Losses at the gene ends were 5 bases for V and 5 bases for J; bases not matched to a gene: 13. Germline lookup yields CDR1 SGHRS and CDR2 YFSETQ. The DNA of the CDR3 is TGCGCCAGCAGATACTGGACTAGCGGGGGGGCAGTTTTGGAGACCCAGTACTTC. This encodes CASRYWTSGGAVLETQYF.

The CDR3 region is CASDRDGTNEKLFF. The DNA for the CDR3 is TGCGCCAGCGACAGGGATGGCACTAATGAAAAACTGTTTTTT. The chain has TRBV5-1 and TRBJ1-4; TRBD1 aligns across 7 bases. From germline, CDR1 is SGHRS and CDR2 YFSETQ. The CDR3 is 14 amino acids. Trimming took 7 bases from V and 2 from J; bases not matched to a gene: 5.

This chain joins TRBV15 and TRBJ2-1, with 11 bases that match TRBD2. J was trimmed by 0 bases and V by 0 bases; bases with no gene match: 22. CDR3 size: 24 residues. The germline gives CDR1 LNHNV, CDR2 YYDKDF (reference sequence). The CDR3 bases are TGTGCCACCAGCAGAGATCTTTGGGCTAGCGGGAGGAACGGGGGTACAACCTCCTACAATGAGCAGTTCTTC. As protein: CATSRDLWASGRNGGTTSYNEQFF.

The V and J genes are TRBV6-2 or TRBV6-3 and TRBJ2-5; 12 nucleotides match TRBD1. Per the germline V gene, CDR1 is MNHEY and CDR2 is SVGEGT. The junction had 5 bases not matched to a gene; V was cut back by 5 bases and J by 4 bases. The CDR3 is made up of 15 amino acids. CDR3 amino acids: CASSAGTGGAETQYF. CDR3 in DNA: TGTGCCAGCAGTGCCGGGACAGGGGGCGCAGAGACCCAGTACTTC.

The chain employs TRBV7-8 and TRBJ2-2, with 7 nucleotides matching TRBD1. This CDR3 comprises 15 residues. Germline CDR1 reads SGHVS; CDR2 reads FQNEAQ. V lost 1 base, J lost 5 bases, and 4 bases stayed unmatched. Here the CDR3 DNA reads TGTGCCAGCAGCTTAGTTCGGACAGGTACCGGGGAGCTGTTTTTT. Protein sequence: CASSLVRTGTGELFF. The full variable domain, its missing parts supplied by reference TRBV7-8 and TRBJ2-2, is GAGVSQSPRYKVAKRGQDVALRCDPISGHVSLFWYQQALGQGPEFLTYFQNEAQLDKSGLPSDRFFAERPEGSVSTLKIQRTQQEDSAVYLCASSLVRTGTGELFFGEGSRLTVL.

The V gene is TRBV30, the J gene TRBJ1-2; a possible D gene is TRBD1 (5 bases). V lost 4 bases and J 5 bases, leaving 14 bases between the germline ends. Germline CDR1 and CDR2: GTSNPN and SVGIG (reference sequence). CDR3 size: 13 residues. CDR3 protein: CAWNSGRSYGYTF. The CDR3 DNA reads TGTGCCTGGAACTCAGGGCGAAGTTATGGCTACACCTTC.

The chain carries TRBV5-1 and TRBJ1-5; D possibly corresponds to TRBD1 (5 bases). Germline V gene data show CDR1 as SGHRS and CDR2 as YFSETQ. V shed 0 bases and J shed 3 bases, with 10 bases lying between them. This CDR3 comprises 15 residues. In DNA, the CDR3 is TGCGCCAGCAGCTTGGTTCCAGGGAACAATCAGCCCCAGCATTTT. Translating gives CASSLVPGNNQPQHF.

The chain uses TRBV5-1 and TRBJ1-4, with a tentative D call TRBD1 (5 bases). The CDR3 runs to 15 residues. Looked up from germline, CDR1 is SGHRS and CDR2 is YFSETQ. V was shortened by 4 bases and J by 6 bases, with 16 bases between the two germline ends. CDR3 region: CASSIAGTGDEKLFF. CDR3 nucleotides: TGCGCCAGCAGCATTGCCGGGACTGGGGATGAAAAACTGTTTTTT.